These 31 T cell receptor beta chains came from one sample sequenced in a study of blood T cell repertoires in COVID-19. TCRdb's copy holds only in-frame clones and misses some; the assay was immunoSEQ multiplex PCR. The data contain about 240,000 clones, 83% of them singletons. The sequencing sample was made of PBMCs or T cells enriched from blood (not recorded which). The receptor source for this set is a woman in her thirties or forties who had been exposed to COVID-19.

The chain uses TRBV30 and TRBJ2-1; D perhaps matches TRBD1 (7 bases). CDR1 GTSNPN and CDR2 SVGIG come from the germline V gene (reference sequence). This CDR3 region has 15 residues. With 7 bases removed from V and 4 bases from J, the gap between germline ends came to 20 bases. CDR3 DNA sequence: TGTGCCTTAGACAGGGTAGAGGGACTTTACAATGAGCAGTTCTTC. Amino acid sequence: CALDRVEGLYNEQFF.

This chain links TRBV18 with TRBJ1-6; TRBD1 aligns across 7 bases. Germline CDR1 reads KGHSH; CDR2 reads LQKENI. This CDR3 is 13 amino acids long. The V segment lost 8 bases and the J segment 8 bases; nucleotides outside the gene matches: 6. CDR3 in DNA: TGTGCCAGCCAGACAGGGTTTGATTCACCCCTCCACTTT. It is translated as CASQTGFDSPLHF. Looking up the rest from reference TRBV18 and TRBJ1-6 gives the full variable domain: NAGVMQNPRHLVRRRGQEARLRCSPMKGHSHVYWYRQLPEEGLKFMVYLQKENIIDESGMPKERFSAEFPKEGPSILRIQQVVRGDSAAYFCASQTGFDSPLHFGNGTRLTVT.

The CDR3 sequence: CASSVGLAGTYNEQFF. Here the CDR3 DNA reads TGTGCCAGCAGCGTAGGATTAGCGGGGACTTACAATGAGCAGTTCTTC. The genes are TRBV9 and TRBJ2-1; 8 positions agree with TRBD2. The germline gives CDR1 SGDLS, CDR2 YYNGEE. Trimming removed 0 bases from V and 4 bases from J; junction bases left unmatched: 6. The CDR3 is 16 residues long.

This sequence joins TRBV4-3 and TRBJ2-2; D ambiguous. Between the trimmed V and J ends, which lost 1 base and 6 bases, there was a span of 12 bases. The CDR3 runs to 15 residues. In germline, CDR1 is LGHNA, CDR2 YSLEER. CDR3 nucleotide sequence: TGCGCCAGCAGCCAAGCCCGACTGGGTCCCGGGGAGCTGTTTTTT. As protein: CASSQARLGPGELFF.

The chain carries TRBV7-6 and TRBJ2-7; 12 bases match TRBD2. Germline CDR1 SGHVS, CDR2 FNYEAQ. CDR3 length: 15 amino acids. The ends lost 3 bases at V and 4 bases at J; junction bases unmatched: 4. CDR3 sequence reads: CASSLRTSGNYEQYF. The CDR3 DNA follows: TGTGCCAGCAGCTTGCGGACTAGCGGGAATTACGAGCAGTACTTC.

The rearrangement links TRBV27 to TRBJ1-6; a weak D match, TRBD1 (5 bases). The CDR3 runs 17 residues. V was trimmed by 4 bases and J by 6 bases, leaving 19 bases between them. Germline V gives CDR1 MNHEY, CDR2 SMNVEV (reference sequence). The CDR3 DNA reads as TGTGCCAGCAGTTGGGGGACTGGAGGGGTAGGTAATTCACCCCTCCACTTT. Protein: CASSWGTGGVGNSPLHF.

This chain uses TRBV19 with TRBJ1-5; 10 bases are shared with TRBD1. The CDR3 sequence is 15 residues long. From germline, CDR1 is LNHDA and CDR2 SQIVND (reference sequence). V gave up 5 bases and J gave up 3 bases; unmatched junction bases: 4. The CDR3 region has the DNA TGTGCCAGTAGTCGGACAGGGGGGACCAATCAGCCCCAGCATTTT. This translates into CASSRTGGTNQPQHF.

This chain connects TRBV7-9 to TRBJ1-3; TRBD1 agrees at 7 bases. CDR3 length: 15 residues. After removal of 5 bases from V and 0 bases from J, the junction contained 4 bases not matched to a gene. Germline V gives CDR1 SEHNR, CDR2 FQNEAQ (reference sequence). Written as DNA, the CDR3 is TGTGCCAGCAGCCCCAGGGGGTTCTCTGGAAACACCATATATTTT. Protein: CASSPRGFSGNTIYF.

V and J are TRBV7-2 and TRBJ1-1; no reliable D call. V was cut by 7 bases and J by 0 bases, with 12 bases left in between. CDR3 length equals 14 residues. Germline values: CDR1 SGHTA, CDR2 FQGNSA. This CDR3 is CASNSYLMNTEAFF. The CDR3 DNA reads as TGTGCCAGCAACTCCTATTTGATGAACACTGAAGCTTTCTTT.

This clone was counted a few times. Additional DNA sequences in this sample encode the identical CDR3. V gene TRBV5-4 combines with J gene TRBJ1-6; D is ambiguous. The germline CDR1 and CDR2 sequences are SGHNT and YYREEE (reference sequence). The CDR3 is 15 residues long. V was shortened by 4 bases and J by 8 bases, with 16 bases between the two germline ends. For the CDR3, the DNA is TGTGCCAGCAGCATCGCACGGGGAGGAGATTCACCCCTCCACTTT. Translated: CASSIARGGDSPLHF.

The V and J genes are TRBV7-3 and TRBJ2-1, with TRBD2 matching over 8 bases. Trimming at V came to 3 bases and at J to 4 bases, leaving 8 bases not matched to a gene. The CDR3 is 16 amino acids. CDR1 is SGHTA and CDR2 is FQGTGA in the germline V gene. The CDR3 bases are TGTGCCAGCAGCTTCAGGTCGGGGGGGAATTACAATGAGCAGTTCTTC. This sequence encodes CASSFRSGGNYNEQFF. Drawing the rest from reference TRBV7-3 and TRBJ2-1, the complete variable domain is GAGVSQTPSNKVTEKGKYVELRCDPISGHTALYWYRQSLGQGPEFLIYFQGTGAADDSGLPNDRFFAVRPEGSVSTLKIQRTERGDSAVYLCASSFRSGGNYNEQFFGPGTRLTVL.

This clone was picked up one time. The chain employs TRBV6-6 and TRBJ1-5; 9 bases agree with TRBD1. This CDR3 comprises 16 residues. Germline V gives CDR1 MNHNY, CDR2 SVGAGI (reference sequence). Trimming took 5 bases from V and 1 from J; bases not matched to a gene: 6. The CDR3 protein is CASSNRGRLSNQPQHF. The CDR3, as DNA: TGTGCCAGCAGTAACAGGGGGCGCCTGAGCAATCAGCCCCAGCATTTT.

Comments on this clone: Relative to the germline gene, one junction end is altered; a read error may explain this. V and J are TRBV3-1 (or the pseudogene TRBV3-2) and TRBJ1-1, with no clear D. This CDR3 region has 13 residues. The germline CDR1 and CDR2 sequences are LGHDT and YNNKEL (reference sequence). The CDR3 loop is CASTQTENTEAFF. The CDR3 DNA reads TGTGCCAGCACCCAAACAGAGAACACTGAAGCTTTCTTT.

This chain uses TRBV7-2 with TRBJ2-7; D unclear. Germline V gene lookup returns CDR1 SGHTA and CDR2 FQGNSA. Between the trimmed V and J ends, which lost 5 bases and 9 bases, there was a span of 14 bases. This CDR3 is built from 12 residues. The CDR3 here is CASSPSGIVQYF. Written as DNA, the CDR3 is TGTGCCAGCAGCCCCTCAGGAATAGTGCAGTACTTC. Combining the CDR3 with reference TRBV7-2 and TRBJ2-7 gives the whole variable domain GAGVSQSPSNKVTEKGKDVELRCDPISGHTALYWYRQSLGQGLEFLIYFQGNSAPDKSGLPSDRFSAERTGGSVSTLTIQRTQQEDSAVYLCASSPSGIVQYFGPGTRLTVT.

This chain joins TRBV19 and TRBJ2-3; 8 nucleotides align to TRBD2. V lost 7 bases to trimming and J lost 2 bases; unmatched junction nucleotides: 8. Germline CDR1 and CDR2: LNHDA and SQIVND (reference sequence). This CDR3 region has 15 residues. The CDR3, as DNA: TGTGCCAGTACCCTGCGGGGGGCCAACACAGATACGCAGTATTTT. Translation: CASTLRGANTDTQYF.

The chain combines TRBV19 with TRBJ1-6, with D possibly matching TRBD1 (5 bases). Germline V gene sequence: CDR1 LNHDA, CDR2 SQIVND (reference sequence). The CDR3 is made up of 13 amino acids. The V end lost 5 bases, the J end lost 7 bases, and 9 bases lay between the germline ends. In DNA form, the CDR3 reads TGTGCCAGTAGTGACGACAGAAATTCACCCCTCCACTTT. Encoded protein: CASSDDRNSPLHF.

The chain employs TRBV5-4 and TRBJ2-5; D remains unclear. The germline V and J ends were trimmed by 0 bases and 1 base, with 7 bases remaining between them. The CDR3 is made up of 14 amino acids. CDR1 is SGHNT and CDR2 is YYREEE in the germline V gene (reference sequence). The CDR3 spells CASSLGRSQETQYF. As DNA, the CDR3 is TGTGCCAGCAGCTTGGGTAGGAGCCAAGAGACCCAGTACTTC.

The chain carries TRBV11-2 and TRBJ1-4; 8 nucleotides match TRBD1. Germline loops: CDR1 SGHAT, CDR2 FQNNGV. J was trimmed by 7 bases and V by 1 base; bases with no gene match: 5. The CDR3 covers 15 residues. The CDR3, as DNA: TGTGCCAGCAGCTTAGCTGGACAGGGAGGTGAAAAACTGTTTTTT. Translating it yields CASSLAGQGGEKLFF.

There are many counts of this clone. This chain joins TRBV4-2 and TRBJ2-7, with D tentatively TRBD2 (6 bases). Germline CDR1 reads LGHNA; CDR2 reads YNFKEQ. V was cut by 4 bases and J by 5 bases, with 18 bases left in between. The CDR3 covers 15 residues. The CDR3 reads CASSLTSRDSHEQYF. CDR3 nucleotide sequence: TGTGCCAGCAGCCTCACATCGCGGGATAGCCACGAGCAGTACTTC.

The chain is built from TRBV25-1 and TRBJ2-3; possible D gene TRBD2, 6 bases. V was clipped by 8 bases and J by 8 bases, with 14 bases between them. This CDR3 has 12 residues. Germline CDR1 is MGHDK and CDR2 is SYGVNS. The CDR3 protein is CASQEGLGTQYF. The DNA for the CDR3 is TGTGCCAGCCAGGAGGGATTGGGTACGCAGTATTTT.

The rearrangement uses TRBV3-1 (or the pseudogene TRBV3-2) and TRBJ1-1; 7 nucleotides match TRBD1. The CDR3 sequence is 15 residues long. The V segment lost 1 base and the J segment 4 bases; nucleotides outside the gene matches: 6. From germline, CDR1 is LGHDT and CDR2 YNNKEL (reference sequence). In DNA, the CDR3 is TGTGCCAGCAGCCAAGGGCCAGACAGGGCCACTGAAGCTTTCTTT. This encodes CASSQGPDRATEAFF.

The chain carries TRBV10-3 and TRBJ1-2; TRBD1 agrees at 11 bases. The CDR3 is 18 amino acids. Losses at the gene ends were 0 bases for V and 0 bases for J; bases not matched to a gene: 6. The germline gives CDR1 ENHRY, CDR2 SYGVKD. The chain's CDR3 is CAISESKGTGGPNYGYTF. As DNA, the CDR3 is TGTGCCATCAGTGAGTCAAAAGGGACAGGGGGTCCTAACTATGGCTACACCTTC.

The J gene is TRBJ2-7, the V gene TRBV27, with D possibly TRBD2 on 5 matching bases. The CDR3 consists of 13 residues. The V gene lost 4 bases and the J gene lost 5 bases, with 12 bases spanning the gap. Per germline, CDR1 MNHEY and CDR2 SMNVEV (reference sequence). CDR3 loop: CASSSRLGDEQYF. The CDR3 nucleotides are TGTGCCAGCAGTTCCCGTCTCGGGGACGAGCAGTACTTC.

The J gene is TRBJ1-2, the V gene TRBV3-1 (or the pseudogene TRBV3-2), with TRBD1 as a possible D gene (6 bases). Germline lookup yields CDR1 LGHDT and CDR2 YNNKEL (reference sequence). CDR3 length equals 14 residues. V lost 3 bases to trimming and J lost 8 bases, with 16 bases between them. CDR3 protein: CASSQRTAVGGYTF. The CDR3 bases are TGTGCCAGCAGCCAGAGGACAGCCGTCGGGGGCTACACCTTC.

The chain combines TRBV7-3 with TRBJ2-1; the D gene is possibly TRBD2 (5 bases). Deletions cut 5 bases from V and 4 bases from J, with 12 bases between. The germline V gene encodes CDR1 SGHTA and CDR2 FQGTGA. The CDR3 consists of 14 residues. CDR3 sequence (DNA): TGTGCCAGCAGCCCAGGTGGACTGTACAATGAGCAGTTCTTC. It yields the protein CASSPGGLYNEQFF.

The chain carries TRBV12-5 and TRBJ2-1, with D maybe TRBD2 (6 bases). The ends were cut back, 6 bases at V and 1 base at J, with 13 bases in the middle. The length of the CDR3 is 15 residues. Germline CDR1 and CDR2: LGHNT and FRNRAP. This chain's CDR3 is CASGPSVTSYNEQFF. Here the CDR3 DNA reads TGTGCTAGTGGCCCTAGCGTTACTTCCTACAATGAGCAGTTCTTC.

The genes are TRBV18 and TRBJ1-2; weak D call: TRBD1 (6 bases). V lost 2 bases, J lost 4 bases, and 17 bases lay in between. This CDR3 has 16 residues. The germline V gene encodes CDR1 KGHSH and CDR2 LQKENI. The chain's CDR3 is CASSPGTGYSSYGYTF. In DNA, the CDR3 is TGTGCCAGCTCACCAGGAACAGGGTACTCAAGCTATGGCTACACCTTC.

This clone has at least ten counts. The chain recombines TRBV10-3 with TRBJ2-5; TRBD2 matches at 8 bases. The junction had 10 bases not matched to a gene; V was cut back by 8 bases and J by 2 bases. This CDR3 has 15 residues. Germline V lookup: CDR1 ENHRY, CDR2 SYGVKD. In nucleotides, the CDR3 is TGTGCCATCGCTAGCGGGCCTGTTTTACAAGAGACCCAGTACTTC. Protein sequence: CAIASGPVLQETQYF.

The gene calls are TRBV7-2 and TRBJ2-5, with D possibly matching TRBD2 (6 bases). Germline-derived CDR1 and CDR2 are SGHTA and FQGNSA. CDR3 length: 13 amino acids. Trimming shortened V by 2 bases and J by 5 bases, and 9 bases separated the two germline ends. The DNA of the CDR3 is TGTGCCAGCAGCTTAACCCTAGCGGAGACCCAGTACTTC. Translated: CASSLTLAETQYF. The complete variable domain, with remaining parts taken from reference TRBV7-2 and TRBJ2-5, reads GAGVSQSPSNKVTEKGKDVELRCDPISGHTALYWYRQSLGQGLEFLIYFQGNSAPDKSGLPSDRFSAERTGGSVSTLTIQRTQQEDSAVYLCASSLTLAETQYFGPGTRLLVL.

V gene TRBV19 combines with J gene TRBJ1-6, with D perhaps TRBD1 (5 bases). This CDR3 is built from 14 residues. Trimming took 1 base from V and 10 from J, leaving 11 bases between them. Looked up from germline, CDR1 is LNHDA and CDR2 is SQIVND (reference sequence). CDR3 nucleotide sequence: TGTGCCAGTAGTATAGGGCAGGGTCGATCACCCCTCCACTTT. The encoded protein is CASSIGQGRSPLHF.

The chain employs TRBV7-6 and TRBJ1-4; TRBD1 matches 7 bases. Per germline, CDR1 SGHVS and CDR2 FNYEAQ. The CDR3 length is 17 residues. Trimming took 2 bases from V and 8 from J; bases not matched to a gene: 14. CDR3 sequence reads: CASSLRAMGTVSEKLFF. The CDR3 DNA reads as TGTGCCAGCAGCTTAAGAGCGATGGGGACAGTTAGCGAAAAACTGTTTTTT.